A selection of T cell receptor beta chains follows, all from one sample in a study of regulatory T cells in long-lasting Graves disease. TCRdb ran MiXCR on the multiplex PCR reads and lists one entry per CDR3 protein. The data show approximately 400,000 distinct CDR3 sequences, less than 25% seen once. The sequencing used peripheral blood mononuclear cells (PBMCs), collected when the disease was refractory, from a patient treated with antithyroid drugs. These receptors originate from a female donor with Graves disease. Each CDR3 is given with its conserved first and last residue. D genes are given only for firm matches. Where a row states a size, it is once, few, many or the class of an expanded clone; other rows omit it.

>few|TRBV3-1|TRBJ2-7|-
CASSRSYPGQGTSYEQCF
TGTGCCAGCAGCCGCAGTTATCCCGGGCAGGGGACTTCCTACGAGCAGTGCTTC
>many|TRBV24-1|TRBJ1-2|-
CATSPSGDRSYGYTF
TGTGCCACCAGTCCTTCGGGAGACAGGAGCTATGGCTACACCTTC
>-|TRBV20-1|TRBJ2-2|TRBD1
CSARDLHQGASGELFF
TGCAGTGCTAGAGATCTTCACCAGGGGGCGTCCGGGGAGCTGTTTTTT
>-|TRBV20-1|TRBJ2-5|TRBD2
CSAPTSGRVGETQYF
TGCAGTGCTCCGACTAGCGGGAGAGTGGGGGAGACCCAGTACTTC
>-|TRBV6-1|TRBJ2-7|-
CASSERQSREQYF
TGTGCCAGCAGTGAAAGACAATCTAGAGAGCAGTACTTC
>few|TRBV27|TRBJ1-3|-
CASKITFSGNTIYF
TGTGCCAGCAAGATTACCTTCTCTGGAAACACCATATATTTT
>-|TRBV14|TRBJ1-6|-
CASSQVGNSPLHF
TGTGCCAGCAGCCAAGTGGGTAATTCACCCCTCCACTTT
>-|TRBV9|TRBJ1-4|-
CASSASGAFNEKLFF
TGTGCCAGCAGCGCCTCAGGGGCCTTTAATGAAAAACTGTTTTTT
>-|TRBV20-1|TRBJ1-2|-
CSAISYSDDYGYTF
TGCAGTGCTATCTCATACTCCGATGACTATGGCTACACCTTC
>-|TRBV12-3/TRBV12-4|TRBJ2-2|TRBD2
CASSAGTSGSDANTGELFF
TGTGCCAGCAGTGCCGGGACTAGCGGGAGCGACGCGAACACCGGGGAGCTGTTTTTT
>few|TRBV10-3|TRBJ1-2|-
CAISESRRLNYGYTF
TGTGCCATCAGTGAGTCTCGCAGACTCAACTATGGCTACACCTTC
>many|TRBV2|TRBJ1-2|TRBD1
CASSGGTGTYGYTF
TGTGCCAGCAGTGGGGGGACAGGGACCTATGGCTACACCTTC
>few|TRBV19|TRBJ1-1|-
CASSNVNTEAFF
TGTGCCAGTAGTAACGTGAACACTGAAGCTTTCTTT
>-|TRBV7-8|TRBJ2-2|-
CASSPESPLAIDTGELFF
TGTGCCAGCAGCCCAGAAAGCCCACTAGCTATAGACACCGGGGAGCTGTTTTTT
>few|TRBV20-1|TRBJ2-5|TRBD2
CSAITSGDKETQYF
TGCAGTGCTATAACTAGCGGGGATAAAGAGACCCAGTACTTC
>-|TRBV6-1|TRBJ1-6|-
CASSTQTAYNSPLHF
TGTGCCAGCAGTACCCAGACAGCATATAATTCACCCCTCCACTTT
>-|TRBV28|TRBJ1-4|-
CASSPRPGEKLFF
TGTGCCAGCAGTCCACGGCCGGGGGAAAAACTGTTTTTT
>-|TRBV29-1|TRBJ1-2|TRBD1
CSTGQGRNGYTF
TGCAGCACCGGACAGGGGAGAAATGGCTACACCTTC
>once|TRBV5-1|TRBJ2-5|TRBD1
CASSFPAGGMETQYF
TGCGCCAGCAGCTTCCCCGCAGGGGGCATGGAGACCCAGTACTTC
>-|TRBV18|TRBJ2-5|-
CASSVNSGETQYF
TGTGCCAGCTCAGTGAATAGTGGCGAGACCCAGTACTTC
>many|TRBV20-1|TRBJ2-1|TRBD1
CSARSTGPEQFF
TGCAGTGCTAGATCGACAGGGCCAGAGCAGTTCTTC
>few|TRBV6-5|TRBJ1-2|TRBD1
CASSYEGQGDYGYTF
TGTGCCAGCAGTTACGAGGGACAGGGGGACTATGGCTACACCTTC
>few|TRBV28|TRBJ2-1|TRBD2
CASRAGTSGRHSSSHEQFF
TGTGCCAGCAGAGCCGGGACTAGCGGGAGGCACTCTTCCTCCCATGAGCAGTTCTTC
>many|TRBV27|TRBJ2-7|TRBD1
CASRLGQGASGEQYF
TGTGCCAGCCGTTTGGGTCAGGGGGCATCGGGTGAGCAGTACTTC
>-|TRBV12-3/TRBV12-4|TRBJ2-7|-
CASSYGSGDLFSSYEQYF
TGTGCCAGCAGTTACGGTTCGGGAGACCTGTTCAGCTCCTACGAGCAGTACTTC
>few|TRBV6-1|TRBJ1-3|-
CASSLLGSSTGNTIYF
TGTGCCAGCAGTCTCTTAGGGTCCTCGACGGGAAACACCATATATTTT
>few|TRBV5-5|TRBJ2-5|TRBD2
CASSRPGGGDQETQYF
TGTGCCAGCAGCCGGCCGGGGGGGGGAGATCAAGAGACCCAGTACTTC
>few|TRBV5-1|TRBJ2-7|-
CASSAGVGQSSSSAYEQYF
TGCGCCAGCAGCGCCGGGGTTGGGCAGTCATCCTCGTCAGCCTACGAGCAGTACTTC
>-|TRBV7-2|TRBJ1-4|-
CASSLESLPTNEKLFF
TGTGCCAGCAGCTTAGAAAGCTTACCAACTAATGAAAAACTGTTTTTT
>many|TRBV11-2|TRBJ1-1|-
CASSLGYGSTSMNTEAFF
TGTGCCAGCAGCTTAGGTTACGGGAGCACGTCCATGAACACTGAAGCTTTCTTT
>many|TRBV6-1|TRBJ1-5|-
CASSEVAGWGNQPQHF
TGTGCCAGCAGTGAAGTAGCAGGGTGGGGCAATCAGCCCCAGCATTTT
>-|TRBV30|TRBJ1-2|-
CAWTRAGNYGYTF
TGTGCCTGGACCCGGGCCGGGAACTATGGCTACACCTTC
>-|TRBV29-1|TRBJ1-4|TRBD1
CSVTDRRNEKLFF
TGCAGCGTTACGGACAGGCGGAATGAAAAACTGTTTTTT
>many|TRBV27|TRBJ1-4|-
CASSTYFPTNEKLFF
TGTGCCAGCAGTACCTACTTCCCAACTAATGAAAAACTGTTTTTT
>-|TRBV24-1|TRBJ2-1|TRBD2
CATGWASGAYNEQFF
TGTGCCACCGGATGGGCTAGCGGGGCATACAATGAGCAGTTCTTC
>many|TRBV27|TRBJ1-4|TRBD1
CASRAPGQLNEKLFF
TGTGCCAGCAGAGCACCGGGACAGCTAAATGAAAAACTGTTTTTT
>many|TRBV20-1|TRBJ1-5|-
CSAREGEAGTVPQHF
TGCAGTGCTAGAGAGGGGGAGGCAGGAACCGTGCCCCAGCATTTT
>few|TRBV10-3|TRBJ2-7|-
CAISEGSWEQYF
TGTGCCATCAGTGAGGGTAGTTGGGAGCAGTACTTC
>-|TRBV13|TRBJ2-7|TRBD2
CASSLAGDREQYF
TGTGCCAGCAGCCTAGCGGGAGATCGCGAGCAGTACTTC
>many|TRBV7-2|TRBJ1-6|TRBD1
CASSSRTGGNSPLHF
TGTGCCAGCAGCTCCCGGACAGGGGGTAATTCACCCCTCCACTTT
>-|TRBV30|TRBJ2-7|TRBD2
CAWSVSSLAGGRFEQYF
TGTGCCTGGAGTGTTTCTTCACTAGCGGGAGGTCGGTTCGAGCAGTACTTC
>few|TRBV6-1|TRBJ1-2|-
CASSQGGWNGYTF
TGTGCCAGCAGTCAGGGCGGTTGGAATGGCTACACCTTC
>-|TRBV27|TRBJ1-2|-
CASSFLGDHGYTF
TGTGCCAGCAGTTTCCTAGGGGACCATGGCTACACCTTC
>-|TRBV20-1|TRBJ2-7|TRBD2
CTATGTSGIYEQYF
TGCACCGCGACCGGGACTAGCGGAATATACGAGCAGTACTTC
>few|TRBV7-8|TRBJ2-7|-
CASSQSGPSYEQYF
TGTGCCAGCAGCCAAAGCGGGCCCTCCTACGAGCAGTACTTC
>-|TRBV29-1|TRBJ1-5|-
CSVEGPNQPQHF
TGCAGCGTTGAAGGTCCCAATCAGCCCCAGCATTTT
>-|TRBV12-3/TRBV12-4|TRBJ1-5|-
CASSLRRGPRGNQPQHF
TGTGCCAGCAGTTTAAGAAGGGGCCCGAGGGGGAATCAGCCCCAGCATTTT
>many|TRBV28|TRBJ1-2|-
CASSLGGNYGYTF
TGTGCCAGCAGCTTAGGTGGAAACTATGGCTACACCTTC
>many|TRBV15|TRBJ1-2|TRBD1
CATSPGQGNYGYTF
TGTGCCACCAGTCCGGGACAGGGGAACTATGGCTACACCTTC
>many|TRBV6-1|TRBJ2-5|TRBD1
CASTESGVGRGQETQYF
TGTGCCAGCACCGAAAGCGGTGTTGGCAGGGGGCAAGAGACCCAGTACTTC
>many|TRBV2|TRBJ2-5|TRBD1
CASSPQQGALETQYF
TGTGCCAGCAGTCCGCAACAGGGGGCGTTGGAGACCCAGTACTTC
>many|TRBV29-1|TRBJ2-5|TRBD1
CSVGVEQGTTQYF
TGCAGCGTGGGAGTGGAACAGGGGACGACCCAGTACTTC
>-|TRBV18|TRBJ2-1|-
CASSPGLNLKVNEQFF
TGTGCCAGCTCACCGGGCCTCAACCTCAAGGTCAATGAGCAGTTCTTC